This TCR beta chain derives from a study of T cells in Graves' hyperthyroidism and ophthalmopathy. Study-wide results and limits: A model of 13 V-J pairs discriminated ophthalmopathy from stable hyperthyroidism.

For this clonotype: The antigen remains unidentified.

V shed 0 bases, J shed 4 bases, and the junction held 9 bases outside the gene matches. The CDR3 has 16 amino acids. The germline CDR1 and CDR2 sequences are DFQATT and SNEGSKA (reference sequence). Patients were excluded because of uncontrolled infection, other autoimmune disease, pregnancy or lactation. Each 10 ml fresh peripheral blood draw supplied the PBMCs. The investigators amplified TCR beta CDR3 regions from RNA transcripts. First-round RT-PCR with HTBI primers amplified the TCR CDR3 region. TCRdb analysed the multiplex PCR reads with MiXCR anew, one entry per CDR3 protein. The sample carries around 700,000 distinct CDR3 sequences, approximately 19% recorded once.

The chain links TRBV20-1 to TRBJ2-3; 8 bases align to TRBD2. The TCR was taken from a woman in her fifties or sixties with Graves' hyperthyroidism that later progressed to Graves' ophthalmopathy. The material sequenced was blood. The CDR3 sequence is CSARDTSGGAPDTQYF. The CDR3, as DNA: TGCAGTGCTAGAGATACCTCCGGGGGGGCCCCAGATACGCAGTATTTT.